The 3 T cell receptor beta chains in this list originate from one sample, sequenced in a study of human CD4 T cells and Enterobacteriaceae (dated by TCRdb to the early 2020s). Libraries were built with the immunoSEQ multiplex PCR assay. Not all clones reach the TCRdb copy of this immuneACCESS table, which keeps in-frame sequences only. Checked studies attribute under half of the gap to unresolved V genes and leave the rest unexplained. The sample table contains fewer than 35,000 clones; only one count was recorded for roughly 80% of them. Together, the top ten hold around 0.88% of the sample. On a FACSAria III, memory CD4+ T cells were FACS-sorted to over 95% purity, defined as all CD4+ cells except CD45RA+CCR7+CD95- naive cells. The sequenced material came from memory CD4+ T cells from blood. The sample's cell subset or site label, decoded: total memory CD4 T cells sorted directly ex vivo, unstimulated. These receptor sequences come from a human donor in good health.

The CDR3 nucleotides are TGTGCCAGCTCAATCCACCGGGGCGATACGCAGTATTTT. This encodes CASSIHRGDTQYF. The chain employs TRBV18 and TRBJ2-3, with D tentatively TRBD1 or TRBD2 (5 bases each). The CDR3 loop spans 13 amino acids. V dropped 5 bases and J dropped 6 bases, with 12 bases sitting between them. CDR1 and CDR2 from the germline V gene are KGHSH and LQKENI.

V usage is TRBV5-1 and J usage is TRBJ2-7; perhaps D is TRBD1 or TRBD2 (5 bases each). CDR1 is SGHRS and CDR2 is YFSETQ in the germline V gene. The CDR3 runs to 14 residues. Trimming removed 1 base from V and 2 bases from J, with 10 bases in between. The CDR3 sequence: CASSLNQGPYEQYF. The CDR3 bases are TGCGCCAGCAGCTTGAACCAGGGACCCTACGAGCAGTACTTC.

This chain uses TRBV2 with TRBJ1-5, with a weak D call TRBD1 (5 bases). The V gene lost 7 bases and the J gene lost 3 bases, with 13 bases spanning the gap. CDR3 size: 14 residues. The germline V gene encodes CDR1 SNHLY and CDR2 FYNNEI. The CDR3 reads CASKGGAPNQPQHF. The CDR3 DNA follows: TGTGCCAGCAAGGGAGGGGCGCCCAATCAGCCCCAGCATTTT.